In this sample, the clone carrying this T cell receptor beta chain turned up many times. Its specificity is unknown. The length of the CDR3 is 13 residues. Germline-derived CDR1 and CDR2 are SQVTM and ANQGSEA. Trimming cost V 7 bases and J 7 bases, with 19 bases left between them. The sample belongs to a study of T-cell reconstitution after alpha-beta-depleted transplantation in children. Study-level findings and limits: After one year, T-cell counts and TCRbeta diversity mostly came from new T cells. By about two months after transplant, alpha-beta T cells reportedly arose from several hundred graft clones that had expanded.

Unique molecular identifiers featured in how the TCRbeta library was prepared. TCRdb recomputed calls from the PCR reads with MiXCR, one row per CDR3 protein. Here the sample spans some 200,000 distinct CDR3 sequences, 5.5% to 7% being singletons. This sample comprised PBMCs, obtained before TCRalphabeta/CD19-depleted stem cell transplant. This clonotype was sampled from a girl under three years old with combined immunodeficiency, due to receive a stem cell transplant. The V call is TRBV29-1, the J call TRBJ1-1; D is unclear. As DNA, the CDR3 is TGCAGCGGCGTTTCGGCTCGAGATGGTGAAGCTTTCTTT. It specifies CSGVSARDGEAFF.